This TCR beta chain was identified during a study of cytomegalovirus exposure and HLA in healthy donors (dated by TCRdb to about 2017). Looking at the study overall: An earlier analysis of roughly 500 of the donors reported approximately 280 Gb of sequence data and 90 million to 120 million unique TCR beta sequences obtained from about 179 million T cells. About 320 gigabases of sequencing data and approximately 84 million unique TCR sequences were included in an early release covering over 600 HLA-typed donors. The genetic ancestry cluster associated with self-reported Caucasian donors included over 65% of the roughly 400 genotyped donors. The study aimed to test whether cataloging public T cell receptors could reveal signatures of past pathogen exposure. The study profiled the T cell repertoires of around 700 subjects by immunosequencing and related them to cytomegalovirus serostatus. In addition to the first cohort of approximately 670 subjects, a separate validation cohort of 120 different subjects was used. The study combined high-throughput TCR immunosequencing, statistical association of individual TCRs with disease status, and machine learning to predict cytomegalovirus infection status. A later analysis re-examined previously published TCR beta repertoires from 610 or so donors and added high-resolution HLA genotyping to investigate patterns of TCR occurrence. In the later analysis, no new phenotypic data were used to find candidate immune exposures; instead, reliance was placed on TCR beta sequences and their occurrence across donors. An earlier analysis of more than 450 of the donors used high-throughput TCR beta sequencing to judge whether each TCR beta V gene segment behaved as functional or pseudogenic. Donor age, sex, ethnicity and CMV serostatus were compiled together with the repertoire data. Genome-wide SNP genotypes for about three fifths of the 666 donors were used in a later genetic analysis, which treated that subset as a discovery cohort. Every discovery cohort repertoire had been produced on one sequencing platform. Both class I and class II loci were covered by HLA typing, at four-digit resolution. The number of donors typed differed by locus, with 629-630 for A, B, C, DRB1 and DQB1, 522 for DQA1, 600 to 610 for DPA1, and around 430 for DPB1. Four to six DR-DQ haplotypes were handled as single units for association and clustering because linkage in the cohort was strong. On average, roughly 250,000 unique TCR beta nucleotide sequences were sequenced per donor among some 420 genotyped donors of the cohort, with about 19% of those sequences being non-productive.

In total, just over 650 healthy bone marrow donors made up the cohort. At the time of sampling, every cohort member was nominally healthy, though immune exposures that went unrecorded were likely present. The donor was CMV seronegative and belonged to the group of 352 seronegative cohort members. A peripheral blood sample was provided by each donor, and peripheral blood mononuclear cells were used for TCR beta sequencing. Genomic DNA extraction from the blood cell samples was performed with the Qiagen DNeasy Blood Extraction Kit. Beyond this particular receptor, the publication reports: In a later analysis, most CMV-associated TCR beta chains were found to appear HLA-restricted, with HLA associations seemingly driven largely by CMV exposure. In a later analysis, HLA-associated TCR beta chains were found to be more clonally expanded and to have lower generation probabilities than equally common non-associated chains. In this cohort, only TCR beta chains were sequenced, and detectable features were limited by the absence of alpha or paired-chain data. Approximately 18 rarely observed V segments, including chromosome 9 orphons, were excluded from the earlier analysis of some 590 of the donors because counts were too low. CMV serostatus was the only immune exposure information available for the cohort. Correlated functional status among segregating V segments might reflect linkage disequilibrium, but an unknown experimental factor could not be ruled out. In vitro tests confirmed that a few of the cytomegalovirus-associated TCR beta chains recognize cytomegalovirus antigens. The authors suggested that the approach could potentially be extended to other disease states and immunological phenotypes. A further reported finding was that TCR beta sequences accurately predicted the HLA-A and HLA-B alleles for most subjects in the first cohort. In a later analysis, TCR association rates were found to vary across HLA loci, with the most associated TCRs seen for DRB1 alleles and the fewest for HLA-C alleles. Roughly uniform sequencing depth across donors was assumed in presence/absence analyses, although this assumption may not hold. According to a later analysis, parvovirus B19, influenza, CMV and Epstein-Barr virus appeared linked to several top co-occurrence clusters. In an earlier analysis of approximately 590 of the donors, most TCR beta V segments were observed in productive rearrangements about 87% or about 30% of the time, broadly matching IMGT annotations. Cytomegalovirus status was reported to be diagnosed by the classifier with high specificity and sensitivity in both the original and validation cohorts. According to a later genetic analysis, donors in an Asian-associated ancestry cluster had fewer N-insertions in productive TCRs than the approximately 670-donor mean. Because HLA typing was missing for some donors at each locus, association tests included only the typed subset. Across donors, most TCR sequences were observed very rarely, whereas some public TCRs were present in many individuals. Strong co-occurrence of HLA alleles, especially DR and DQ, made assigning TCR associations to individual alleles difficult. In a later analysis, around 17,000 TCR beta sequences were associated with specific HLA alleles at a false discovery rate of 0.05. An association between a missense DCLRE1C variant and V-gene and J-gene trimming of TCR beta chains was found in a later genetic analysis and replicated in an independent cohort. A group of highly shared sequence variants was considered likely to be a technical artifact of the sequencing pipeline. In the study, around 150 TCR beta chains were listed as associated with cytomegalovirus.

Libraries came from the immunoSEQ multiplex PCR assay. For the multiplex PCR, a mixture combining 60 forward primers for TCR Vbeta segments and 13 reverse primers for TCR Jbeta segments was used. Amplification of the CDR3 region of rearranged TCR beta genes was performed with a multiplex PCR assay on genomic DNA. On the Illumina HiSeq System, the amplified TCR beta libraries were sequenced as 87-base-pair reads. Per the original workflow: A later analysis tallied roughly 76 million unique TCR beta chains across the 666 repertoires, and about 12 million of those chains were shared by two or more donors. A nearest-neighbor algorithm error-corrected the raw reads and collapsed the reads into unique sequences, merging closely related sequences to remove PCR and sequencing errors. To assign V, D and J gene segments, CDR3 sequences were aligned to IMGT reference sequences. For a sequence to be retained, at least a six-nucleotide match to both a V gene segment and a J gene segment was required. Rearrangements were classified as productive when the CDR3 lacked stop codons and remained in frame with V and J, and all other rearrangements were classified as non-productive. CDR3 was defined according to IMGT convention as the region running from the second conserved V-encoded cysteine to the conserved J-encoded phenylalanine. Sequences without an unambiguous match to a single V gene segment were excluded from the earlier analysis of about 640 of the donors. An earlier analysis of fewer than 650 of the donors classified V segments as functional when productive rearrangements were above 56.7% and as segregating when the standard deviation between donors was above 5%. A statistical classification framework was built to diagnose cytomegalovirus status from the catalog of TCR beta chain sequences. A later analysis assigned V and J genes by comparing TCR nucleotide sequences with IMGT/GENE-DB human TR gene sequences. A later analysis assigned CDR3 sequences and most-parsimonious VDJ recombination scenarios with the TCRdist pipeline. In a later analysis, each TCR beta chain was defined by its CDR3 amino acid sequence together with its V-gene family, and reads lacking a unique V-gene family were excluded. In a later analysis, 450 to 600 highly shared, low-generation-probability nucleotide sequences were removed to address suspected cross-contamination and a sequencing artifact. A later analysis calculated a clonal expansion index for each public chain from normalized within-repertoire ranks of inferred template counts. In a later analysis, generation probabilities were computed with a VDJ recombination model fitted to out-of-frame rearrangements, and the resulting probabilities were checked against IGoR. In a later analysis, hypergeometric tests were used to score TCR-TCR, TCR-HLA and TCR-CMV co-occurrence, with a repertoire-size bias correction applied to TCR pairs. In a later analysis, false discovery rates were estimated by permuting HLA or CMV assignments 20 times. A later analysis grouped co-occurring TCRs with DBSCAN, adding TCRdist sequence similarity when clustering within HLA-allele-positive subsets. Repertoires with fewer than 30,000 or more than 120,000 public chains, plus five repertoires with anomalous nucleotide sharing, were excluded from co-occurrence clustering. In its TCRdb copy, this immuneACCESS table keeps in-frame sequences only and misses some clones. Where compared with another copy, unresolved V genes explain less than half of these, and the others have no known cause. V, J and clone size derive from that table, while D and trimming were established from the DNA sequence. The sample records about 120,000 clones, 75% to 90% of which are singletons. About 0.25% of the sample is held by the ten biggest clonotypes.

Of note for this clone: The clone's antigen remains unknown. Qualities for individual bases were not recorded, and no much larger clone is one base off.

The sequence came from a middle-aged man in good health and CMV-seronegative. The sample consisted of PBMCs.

The DNA sequence is as follows: TGCGCCAGCAGCCTGAGAGAGGGAACTGAAGCTTTCTTT. This yields the protein CASSLREGTEAFF. The chain uses TRBV4-1 and TRBJ1-1; the D gene is not confidently resolved. The CDR3, from cysteine to phenylalanine, totals 13 residues. CDR3 DNA only is kept here, 39 bases in frame from base 1. V loses 4 bases, J loses 5 bases, and the germline ends lie 11 bases apart. Based on the germline V gene, the CDR1 and CDR2 sequences are MGHRA and YSYEKL.